The 29 T cell receptor beta chains listed next were all sequenced from one sample in a study of cytotoxic CD8 clonotypes in ibrutinib-treated CLL. Sequencing was performed with immunoSEQ multiplex PCR; in TCRdb, only in-frame clones are kept and a portion is missing. The top ten hold over 9.5% of the sample, which has some 200,000 clones, 75% to 85% seen once. Source: PBMCs, taken after 12 months of ibrutinib treatment. The origin of the receptors is a human donor with chronic lymphocytic leukemia.

The chain uses TRBV19 and TRBJ2-2; no clear D. Germline CDR1 reads LNHDA; CDR2 reads SQIVND (reference sequence). CDR3 length: 13 residues. Deletions cut 3 bases from V and 4 bases from J, with 6 bases between. The CDR3 sequence is CASSIALTGELFF. The DNA for the CDR3 is TGTGCCAGTAGTATCGCTCTCACCGGGGAGCTGTTTTTT.

The chain links TRBV5-4 to TRBJ2-5, with D maybe TRBD2 (5 bases). V was cut by 1 base and J by 2 bases, with 12 bases left in between. The CDR3 loop spans 15 amino acids. Germline V gene data show CDR1 as SGHNT and CDR2 as YYREEE (reference sequence). The CDR3 sequence: CASSLPTMGQETQYF. The CDR3 DNA reads as TGTGCCAGCAGCTTGCCGACTATGGGGCAAGAGACCCAGTACTTC.

The chain combines TRBV18 with TRBJ1-6, with 8 bases that match TRBD1. After removal of 6 bases from V and 14 bases from J, the junction contained 6 bases not matched to a gene. Germline V gene sequence: CDR1 KGHSH, CDR2 LQKENI. CDR3 size: 12 residues. DNA for the CDR3: TGTGCCAGCTCGGACAGGGAGACGGCCCTCCACTTT. Translating it yields CASSDRETALHF.

The chain links TRBV6-1 to TRBJ2-3, with D hard to call. There are 12 residues in the CDR3. CDR1 is MNHNS and CDR2 is SASEGT in the germline V gene. Trimming took 1 base from V and 5 from J, leaving 4 bases between them. The CDR3 is CASSEGGDTQYF. The CDR3 DNA follows: TGTGCCAGCAGTGAAGGGGGAGATACGCAGTATTTT.

The chain joins TRBV5-1 to TRBJ2-7, with TRBD1 matching over 7 bases. This CDR3 comprises 15 residues. With V trimmed by 4 bases and J by 3 bases, 10 bases remained unmatched. Germline CDR1 reads SGHRS; CDR2 reads YFSETQ. The CDR3 DNA is TGCGCCAGCAGCACCAACCGACAGGGTGACTACGAGCAGTACTTC. This gives the protein CASSTNRQGDYEQYF.

V and J are TRBV6-1 and TRBJ2-1; 13 bases line up with TRBD2. The CDR3 runs to 15 residues. Per the germline V gene, CDR1 is MNHNS and CDR2 is SASEGT. The V segment lost 4 bases and the J segment 9 bases; nucleotides outside the gene matches: 6. As DNA, the CDR3 is TGTGCCAGCAGTGCAGGACTAGCGGGAGCCGGTGAGCAGTTCTTC. Its translation: CASSAGLAGAGEQFF.

V is TRBV4-2 and J is TRBJ1-1, with D maybe TRBD1 (5 bases). From germline, CDR1 is LGHNA and CDR2 YNFKEQ. The V end was cut by 6 bases, the J end by 8 bases, with 16 bases between. CDR3 length: 13 amino acids. The CDR3 coding sequence is TGTGCCAGCAGATCTACCCGGGGACCGGAAGCTTTCTTT. Amino acid sequence: CASRSTRGPEAFF.

The rearrangement uses TRBV1 and TRBJ2-1. TRBV1 is marked as a pseudogene. The CDR3 extends over 16 amino acids. CDR3 amino acids: CTSSQECRESYNEQFF. CDR3 coding DNA: TGCACCAGCAGCCAAGAATGCAGGGAGTCCTACAATGAGCAGTTCTTC.

This rearrangement joins TRBV20-1 to TRBJ1-4; D might be TRBD1 (5 bases). CDR3 size: 11 residues. The germline CDR1 and CDR2 sequences are DFQATT and SNEGSKA (reference sequence). The DNA of the CDR3 is TGCAGCTACAGGATAAATGAAAAACTGTTTTTT. Its translation is CSYRINEKLFF.

J is TRBJ2-7 and V is TRBV5-6; TRBD1 matches at 8 bases. The CDR3 covers 15 residues. The junction had 5 bases not matched to a gene; V was cut back by 3 bases and J by 0 bases. Germline lookup yields CDR1 SGHDT and CDR2 YYEEEE. This CDR3 is CASSSRDRLSYEQYF. The CDR3 region has the DNA TGTGCCAGCAGCTCGAGGGACAGGCTCTCCTACGAGCAGTACTTC.

This clone turned up a few times. V gene TRBV6-1 combines with J gene TRBJ2-3; a possible D gene is TRBD2 (5 bases). Germline-derived CDR1 and CDR2 are MNHNS and SASEGT. CDR3 length equals 12 residues. Trimming removed 7 bases from V and 2 bases from J, with 7 bases in between. The CDR3 DNA is TGTGCCAGCACCCTAGCCACAGATACGCAGTATTTT. This encodes CASTLATDTQYF.

The chain recombines TRBV2 with TRBJ1-1; no reliable D call. This CDR3 has 13 amino acids. Trimming cost V 5 bases and J 1 base, with 8 bases left between them. Germline lookup yields CDR1 SNHLY and CDR2 FYNNEI. Here the CDR3 reads CASSIGRNTEAFF. The CDR3 bases are TGTGCCAGCAGTATTGGCAGGAACACTGAAGCTTTCTTT. Supplemented by reference TRBV2 and TRBJ1-1, the full variable domain reads EPEVTQTPSHQVTQMGQEVILRCVPISNHLYFYWYRQILGQKVEFLVSFYNNEISEKSEIFDDQFSVERPDGSNFTLKIRSTKLEDSAMYFCASSIGRNTEAFFGQGTRLTVV.

The rearrangement links TRBV2 to TRBJ1-5, with a weak D call TRBD1 (6 bases). Germline CDR1 reads SNHLY; CDR2 reads FYNNEI. This CDR3 has 14 amino acids. V was clipped by 5 bases and J by 2 bases, with 10 bases between them. The CDR3: CASSKTGRNQPQHF. The CDR3 DNA is TGTGCCAGCAGTAAGACAGGTCGCAATCAGCCCCAGCATTTT.

V usage is TRBV21-1 and J usage is TRBJ2-6. TRBV21-1 is marked as a pseudogene. CDR3 length equals 16 residues. CDR3 sequence (DNA): TGTGCCAGCAGGAGGGACCCTCCCTCTGGGGCCAACGTCCTGACTTTC. Translation: CASRRDPPSGANVLTF.

The chain has TRBV13 and TRBJ2-3; TRBD2 matches 12 bases. V was pared by 5 bases and J by 4 bases, with 13 bases of the junction left unmatched. The CDR3 is made up of 18 amino acids. The germline V gene encodes CDR1 PRHDT and CDR2 FYEKMQ (reference sequence). The DNA for the CDR3 is TGTGCCAGCAGCGACAGACTAGCGGGGGACAGCCCCGCAGATACGCAGTATTTT. As protein: CASSDRLAGDSPADTQYF.

The chain combines TRBV6-5 with TRBJ2-1; D may match TRBD1 or TRBD2 (5 bases each). V lost 2 bases and J 8 bases, leaving 16 bases between the germline ends. CDR1 and CDR2 (germline): MNHEY, SVGAGI. The CDR3 contains 15 residues. CDR3 protein: CASSYTPGRRDEQFF. CDR3 bases: TGTGCCAGCAGTTACACACCGGGACGACGTGATGAGCAGTTCTTC.

The chain uses TRBV18 and TRBJ2-7, with 8 bases identical to TRBD2. Germline lookup yields CDR1 KGHSH and CDR2 LQKENI. J gave up 4 bases and V 2 bases, and 4 bases lay outside the gene matches. The CDR3 loop spans 14 amino acids. Here the CDR3 DNA reads TGTGCCAGCTCACCAGGGGCTAGCGGGTACGAGCAGTACTTC. This encodes CASSPGASGYEQYF.

This CDR3 reads CASSLWENTEAFF. CDR3 sequence (DNA): TGTGCCAGCAGCTTGTGGGAGAACACTGAAGCTTTCTTT. This chain joins TRBV5-4 and TRBJ1-1; D unclear. Per the germline V gene, CDR1 is SGHNT and CDR2 is YYREEE (reference sequence). The V and J ends lost 1 base and 1 base respectively, with 5 bases between them. This CDR3 is 13 amino acids long.

This clone has just a few counts. V gene TRBV10-3 combines with J gene TRBJ2-2; D might be TRBD1 or TRBD2, each matching 5 bases. Germline assignment: CDR1 ENHRY and CDR2 SYGVKD. With 3 bases removed from V and 2 bases from J, the gap between germline ends came to 19 bases. CDR3 length: 18 amino acids. In DNA, the CDR3 is TGTGCCATCAGTGATAGGGGAGTTCGGACATTCAACACCGGGGAGCTGTTTTTT. Its translation: CAISDRGVRTFNTGELFF.

This chain links TRBV27 with TRBJ2-2, with 11 bases aligning to TRBD1. CDR1 and CDR2 (germline): MNHEY, SMNVEV (reference sequence). CDR3 length: 15 residues. After removal of 3 bases from V and 5 bases from J, the junction contained 2 bases not matched to a gene. This CDR3 is CASSLDRGRTGELFF. As DNA, the CDR3 is TGTGCCAGCAGTTTGGACAGGGGGCGAACCGGGGAGCTGTTTTTT.

The J gene is TRBJ1-6, the V gene TRBV14; D possibly corresponds to TRBD1 (6 bases). Trimming stripped 3 bases from V and 14 bases from J, with 14 bases between. The germline CDR1 and CDR2 sequences are SGHDN and FVKESK. The CDR3 covers 13 residues. CDR3 protein: CASSHGTPYSLHF. In DNA, the CDR3 is TGTGCCAGCAGCCACGGGACACCTTATTCCCTCCACTTT.

The table lists this clone with a few counts. CDR3 DNA sequence: TGTGCCAGCAGCTTAGGGACAGGGAAGAACACTGAAGCTTTCTTT. The encoded protein is CASSLGTGKNTEAFF. The rearrangement uses TRBV7-9 and TRBJ1-1, with TRBD1 matching 8 bases. Losses at the gene ends were 1 base for V and 1 base for J; bases not matched to a gene: 2. The CDR3 totals 15 residues. Per germline, CDR1 SEHNR and CDR2 FQNEAQ (reference sequence).

This clone appeared once. V usage is TRBV25-1 and J usage is TRBJ2-7, with 8 bases that match TRBD2. The CDR3 contains 15 residues. Germline V CDR1 and CDR2: MGHDK, SYGVNS. With V trimmed by 3 bases and J by 6 bases, 10 bases remained unmatched. The CDR3 bases are TGTGCCAGCAGTGATCCGAGGGGCGCGGGGGGCGAGCAGTACTTC. Encoded protein: CASSDPRGAGGEQYF.

The genes are TRBV28 and TRBJ2-7; no clear D gene. V dropped 4 bases and J dropped 11 bases, with 15 bases sitting between them. From germline, CDR1 is MDHEN and CDR2 SYDVKM. This CDR3 contains 12 residues. The CDR3 sequence: CASSSPPSSKYF. DNA of the CDR3: TGTGCCAGCAGTTCCCCCCCTAGTTCCAAGTACTTC. Full variable domain (remainder filled in from reference TRBV28 and TRBJ2-7): DVKVTQSSRYLVKRTGEKVFLECVQDMDHENMFWYRQDPGLGLRLIYFSYDVKMKEKGDIPEGYSVSREKKERFSLILESASTNQTSMYLCASSSPPSSKYFGPGTRLTVT.

The V gene is TRBV19, the J gene TRBJ2-1; unclear D gene. The CDR3 runs to 14 residues. Germline CDR1 LNHDA, CDR2 SQIVND (reference sequence). V was shortened by 5 bases and J by 6 bases, with 14 bases between the two germline ends. The CDR3 nucleotides are TGTGCCAGTAGTCCTCTTTGGATGTCCAATGAGCAGTTCTTC. Protein sequence: CASSPLWMSNEQFF.

This clone is a singleton in its sample. The DNA for the CDR3 is TGTGCCAGCAGTTTATGGGCCCAAGAACAGCCTAACTATGGCTACACCTTC. Translating it yields CASSLWAQEQPNYGYTF. This chain connects TRBV28 to TRBJ1-2; D not resolved. V dropped 0 bases and J dropped 0 bases, with 14 bases sitting between them. The CDR3 spans 17 residues. Germline lookup yields CDR1 MDHEN and CDR2 SYDVKM.

The V and J genes are TRBV4-1 and TRBJ2-5; D ambiguous. Germline V gene data show CDR1 as MGHRA and CDR2 as YSYEKL. CDR3 length equals 13 residues. V was shortened by 1 base and J by 5 bases, with 8 bases between the two germline ends. The CDR3 loop reads CASSQAVGETQYF. The CDR3 coding sequence is TGCGCCAGCAGCCAAGCAGTGGGGGAGACCCAGTACTTC.

The V gene is TRBV7-3, the J gene TRBJ1-6; D is uncertain. This CDR3 has 16 amino acids. The germline V gene has CDR1 SGHTA and CDR2 FQGTGA. Trimming removed 5 bases from V and 2 bases from J, with 13 bases in between. CDR3 amino acids: CASSRTGGPYNSPLHF. In nucleotides, the CDR3 is TGTGCCAGCAGCCGGACCGGCGGGCCCTATAATTCACCCCTCCACTTT.

V and J are TRBV18 and TRBJ2-7; 9 bases are a match to TRBD1. The junction had 5 bases not matched to a gene; V was cut back by 3 bases and J by 5 bases. This CDR3 has 14 amino acids. The germline CDR1 and CDR2 sequences are KGHSH and LQKENI. DNA for the CDR3: TGTGCCAGCTCACCGAGGACAGGGGTACACGAGCAGTACTTC. Its translation is CASSPRTGVHEQYF.